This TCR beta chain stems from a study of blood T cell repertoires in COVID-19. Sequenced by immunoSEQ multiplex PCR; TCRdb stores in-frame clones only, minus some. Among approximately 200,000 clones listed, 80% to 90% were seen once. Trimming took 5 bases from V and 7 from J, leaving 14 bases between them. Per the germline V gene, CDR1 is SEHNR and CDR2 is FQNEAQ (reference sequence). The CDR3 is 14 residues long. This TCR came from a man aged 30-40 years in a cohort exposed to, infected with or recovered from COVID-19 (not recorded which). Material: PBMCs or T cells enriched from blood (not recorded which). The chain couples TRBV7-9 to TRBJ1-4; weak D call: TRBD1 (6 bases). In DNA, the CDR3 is TGTGCCAGCAGCCATCACAGGGATAGTGAAAAACTGTTTTTT. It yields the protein CASSHHRDSEKLFF.